These 28 T cell receptor beta chains originate from one sample sequenced in a study of molecular identifiers for immune sequencing clone quantification. TCRdb re-called the PCR reads with MiXCR, one entry per CDR3 protein. The data hold 60,000 to 70,000 distinct CDR3 sequences, with about a sixth observed a single time. Sequenced sample: naive CD8+ T cells from blood, with Jurkat cell RNA spiked in. Described subset: FACS-sorted CD8+CD4-CCR7+CD45RA+ naive T cells. The receptors were gathered from a human donor in good health. Some libraries in this study had Jurkat cell RNA spiked in.

This clonotype was counted at least ten times. This chain joins TRBV4-1 and TRBJ1-1; tentatively, D is TRBD1 (5 bases). The CDR3 length is 14 residues. V was shortened by 3 bases and J by 8 bases, with 16 bases between the two germline ends. In germline, CDR1 is MGHRA, CDR2 YSYEKL. The DNA for the CDR3 is TGCGCCAGCAGCCATCCTTTAGGACAAGACGAAGCTTTCTTT. Translation: CASSHPLGQDEAFF.

This clonotype was picked up a small number of times. This sequence joins TRBV28 and TRBJ2-1, with 9 positions matching TRBD1. V dropped 4 bases and J dropped 5; count of bases not matched to a gene: 9. Germline CDR1 reads MDHEN; CDR2 reads SYDVKM. This CDR3 has 16 amino acids. This chain's CDR3 is CASSWLGTGKDNEQFF. CDR3 sequence (DNA): TGTGCCAGCAGTTGGCTCGGGACAGGGAAAGACAATGAGCAGTTCTTC.

This clonotype has ten or more counts. The gene calls are TRBV10-3 and TRBJ2-2; D call uncertain. Looked up from germline, CDR1 is ENHRY and CDR2 is SYGVKD. V lost 3 bases, J lost 0 bases, and 17 bases lay in between. This CDR3 is built from 18 residues. CDR3 in DNA: TGTGCCATCAGTGACCGGACCATAAAGTCCGCGAACACCGGGGAGCTGTTTTTT. This translates into CAISDRTIKSANTGELFF.

This clonotype was detected many times. This chain joins TRBV28 and TRBJ2-1; 11 positions agree with TRBD2. This CDR3 region has 18 residues. Germline CDR1 is MDHEN and CDR2 is SYDVKM. The junction had 10 bases not matched to a gene; V was cut back by 6 bases and J by 0 bases. This CDR3 reads CASSPLAGVVGSYNEQFF. The CDR3 region has the DNA TGTGCCAGCAGCCCACTAGCGGGAGTGGTCGGCTCCTACAATGAGCAGTTCTTC.

This clonotype was seen at least ten times. The CDR3 spells CATSRDLLAVEGSDTQYF. The CDR3 region has the DNA TGTGCCACCAGCAGAGATCTTCTAGCAGTAGAGGGGTCAGATACGCAGTATTTT. The chain couples TRBV15 to TRBJ2-3; either TRBD1 or TRBD2 may supply D (5 bases each). Germline-derived CDR1 and CDR2 are LNHNV and YYDKDF (reference sequence). V lost 0 bases and J lost 4, with 20 bases in between. The CDR3 is 18 residues long.

For this clonotype: Mismatch with germline at one junction end may stem from a read error. The CDR3 bases are TGCGCCAGCAGCCACGACAGGGCTGGGGCCGACGTCCTGACTTTC. Protein sequence: CASSHDRAGADVLTF. V usage is TRBV4-3 and J usage is TRBJ2-6; 7 bases line up with TRBD1. This CDR3 region has 15 residues. CDR1 and CDR2 (germline): LGHNA, YSLEER.

Ten or more counts support this clonotype. The chain carries TRBV11-2 and TRBJ1-1; D uncertain. This CDR3 has 14 residues. The V end lost 5 bases, the J end lost 3 bases, and 13 bases lay between the germline ends. Germline V gives CDR1 SGHAT, CDR2 FQNNGV. DNA for the CDR3: TGTGCCAGCAGCCCACTTCATGGAGACACTGAAGCTTTCTTT. It specifies CASSPLHGDTEAFF.

V and J are TRBV19 and TRBJ2-3; 15 nucleotides agree with TRBD2. The ends lost 4 bases at V and 11 bases at J; junction bases unmatched: 7. Germline lookup yields CDR1 LNHDA and CDR2 SQIVND (reference sequence). CDR3 length equals 15 residues. The CDR3 DNA sequence: TGTGCCAGTAGTACAGGACTAGCGGGAGGGCCTGGGCAGTATTTT. Protein sequence: CASSTGLAGGPGQYF.

This clonotype showed up many times. The chain uses TRBV19 and TRBJ2-7; 7 bases are a match to TRBD1. The J segment lost 3 bases and the V segment lost 1 base, leaving 3 bases of the junction unmatched. The CDR3 spans 14 residues. Germline V gene data show CDR1 as LNHDA and CDR2 as SQIVND (reference sequence). The CDR3 here is CASSIGDSHYEQYF. The CDR3 nucleotides read TGTGCCAGTAGTATAGGGGACAGCCACTACGAGCAGTACTTC.

There are many counts of this clonotype. The chain has TRBV5-6 and TRBJ2-6, with D unresolved. Germline CDR1 and CDR2: SGHDT and YYEEEE. The V and J ends lost 4 bases and 2 bases respectively, with 19 bases between them. The CDR3 totals 18 residues. CDR3 sequence: CASSPYRNSSPGANVLTF. The CDR3 coding sequence is TGTGCCAGCAGCCCGTACCGGAACAGTTCACCTGGGGCCAACGTCCTGACTTTC.

This rearrangement joins TRBV7-9 to TRBJ2-1; 12 bases align to TRBD2. Germline CDR1 reads SEHNR; CDR2 reads FQNEAQ (reference sequence). The CDR3 has 16 residues. With 4 bases clipped from V and 6 bases from J, the junction kept 7 bases outside the gene matches. Here the CDR3 reads CASSSSSGRGGNEQFF. DNA for the CDR3: TGTGCCAGCAGCTCCTCTAGCGGGAGGGGTGGCAATGAGCAGTTCTTC.

The chain is built from TRBV19 and TRBJ2-7; D is unclear. Trimming cost V 5 bases and J 2 bases, with 10 bases left between them. Germline V lookup: CDR1 LNHDA, CDR2 SQIVND (reference sequence). CDR3 length equals 13 residues. The CDR3: CASSPAVPYEQYF. The CDR3 DNA reads as TGTGCCAGTAGTCCTGCGGTTCCCTACGAGCAGTACTTC. The full variable domain, completed using reference TRBV19 and TRBJ2-7, is DGGITQSPKYLFRKEGQNVTLSCEQNLNHDAMYWYRQDPGQGLRLIYYSQIVNDFQKGDIAEGYSVSREKKESFPLTVTSAQKNPTAFYLCASSPAVPYEQYFGPGTRLTVT.

About this clonotype itself: Since a much larger clone is just one base distant, this may be a read error. Because the CDR3 is missing its conserved closing phenylalanine or tryptophan, this is likely a read error. J is TRBJ1-1 and V is TRBV28; 8 bases align to TRBD1. Germline CDR1 is MDHEN and CDR2 is SYDVKM. After removal of 4 bases from V and 4 bases from J, the junction contained 5 bases not matched to a gene. CDR3 length: 14 amino acids. This CDR3 is CASSWTGRGTEAFL. CDR3 DNA sequence: TGTGCCAGCAGTTGGACAGGGAGAGGCACTGAAGCTTTCCTT.

This clonotype was seen repeatedly, ten times or more. The rearrangement links TRBV4-1 to TRBJ2-7; TRBD2 matches at 10 bases. This CDR3 has 18 residues. V dropped 3 bases and J dropped 4; count of bases not matched to a gene: 15. Germline assignment: CDR1 MGHRA and CDR2 YSYEKL. CDR3 in amino acids: CASSHLAGASFGVYEQYF. CDR3 nucleotide sequence: TGCGCCAGCAGCCACCTAGCGGGGGCGTCGTTTGGGGTATACGAGCAGTACTTC.

There are many counts of this clonotype. The chain uses TRBV20-1 and TRBJ1-5; weak D call: TRBD1 (5 bases). V shed 0 bases and J shed 7 bases, with 19 bases lying between them. Germline CDR1 DFQATT, CDR2 SNEGSKA (reference sequence). CDR3 length equals 16 residues. In DNA form, the CDR3 reads TGCAGTGCTAGAGATTTGGGGCAGGGTCAGAAGCAGCCCCAGCATTTT. The encoded protein is CSARDLGQGQKQPQHF.

The sample holds many counts of this clonotype. The genes are TRBV9 and TRBJ2-1, with D perhaps TRBD1 or TRBD2 (5 bases each). Trimming removed 0 bases at V and 5 bases at J, with 15 bases between. The CDR3 runs 16 residues. CDR1 and CDR2 (germline): SGDLS, YYNGEE. In DNA form, the CDR3 reads TGTGCCAGCAGCGTAGAAGGGTTAGGGACCAACAATGAGCAGTTCTTC. The encoded protein is CASSVEGLGTNNEQFF.

This clonotype was observed many times. V usage is TRBV27 and J usage is TRBJ1-5, with 9 bases identical to TRBD1. Germline loops: CDR1 MNHEY, CDR2 SMNVEV (reference sequence). This CDR3 spans 15 amino acids. With V trimmed by 5 bases and J by 5 bases, 7 bases remained unmatched. The CDR3 protein is CASSTGTGIHQPQHF. The CDR3 DNA reads as TGTGCCAGCAGTACTGGGACAGGGATTCATCAGCCCCAGCATTTT.

This sequence joins TRBV11-2 and TRBJ2-1; 9 bases align to TRBD2. Looked up from germline, CDR1 is SGHAT and CDR2 is FQNNGV. CDR3 length equals 16 residues. With 4 bases clipped from V and 2 bases from J, the junction kept 6 bases outside the gene matches. CDR3 nucleotide sequence: TGTGCCAGCAGCTCCTACCTAGCGGGACCCTACAATGAGCAGTTCTTC. Translation gives CASSSYLAGPYNEQFF.

On this clonotype: Possible read error: a much larger clone is one base away. It is likely a read error, because the conserved phenylalanine at the end of the CDR3 is missing. The DNA is omitted, as the CDR3 cannot be located on it reliably, and the CDR3 follows TCRdb's listing. The chain is built from TRBV7-6 and TRBJ1-1; TRBD1 is taken as the D call from the table, unchecked against the DNA. The V gene's germline CDR1 is SGHVS and CDR2 FNYEAQ. Termini included, the CDR3 measures 16 amino acids. CDR3 sequence reads: CASSTPFFGPGTEAFC.

As for this clonotype: A much bigger clone sits one base away, suggesting this may be a read error. The genes are TRBV4-1 and TRBJ2-7; 7 nucleotides agree with TRBD2. With V trimmed by 1 base and J by 5 bases, 5 bases remained unmatched. The CDR3 runs to 14 residues. CDR1 MGHRA and CDR2 YSYEKL come from the germline V gene. The CDR3: CASSQGGSSHEQYF. Written as DNA, the CDR3 is TGCGCCAGCAGCCAAGGCGGGAGTAGCCACGAGCAGTACTTC.

The chain joins TRBV19 to TRBJ2-3; TRBD1 aligns across 8 bases. There are 16 residues in the CDR3. V was clipped by 4 bases and J by 4 bases; unmatched bases: 10. Germline V gene lookup returns CDR1 LNHDA and CDR2 SQIVND (reference sequence). The CDR3 region is CASSTPDRGVADTQYF. CDR3 nucleotides: TGTGCCAGTAGTACACCAGACAGGGGAGTAGCAGATACGCAGTATTTT. The whole variable domain, remainder taken from reference TRBV19 and TRBJ2-3, is DGGITQSPKYLFRKEGQNVTLSCEQNLNHDAMYWYRQDPGQGLRLIYYSQIVNDFQKGDIAEGYSVSREKKESFPLTVTSAQKNPTAFYLCASSTPDRGVADTQYFGPGTRLTVL.

This clonotype was observed many times. The chain combines TRBV6-5 with TRBJ2-7; D may be TRBD2 (6 bases). Trimming shortened V by 0 bases and J by 2 bases, and 14 bases separated the two germline ends. CDR3 length equals 16 residues. Germline loops: CDR1 MNHEY, CDR2 SVGAGI. The CDR3 bases are TGTGCCAGCAGTTACTCCTTGGAGGGAGACGCCTACGAGCAGTACTTC. Protein sequence: CASSYSLEGDAYEQYF.

This clonotype was seen a handful of times. This may be a read error: a much more frequent sequence differs by one nucleotide. V usage is TRBV3-1 and J usage is TRBJ2-7, with D perhaps being TRBD1 or TRBD2 (6 bases each). This CDR3 region has 15 residues. Germline CDR1 reads LGHDT; CDR2 reads YNNKEL (reference sequence). CDR3 loop: CVSSQDGGLSYEQYF. The DNA of the CDR3 is TGTGTCAGCAGCCAAGACGGGGGCCTCTCCTACGAGCAGTACTTC.

The chain recombines TRBV7-9 with TRBJ2-1; D tentatively fits TRBD1 or TRBD2 (6 bases each). CDR1 is SEHNR, CDR2 FQNEAQ, per germline (reference sequence). Trimming shortened V by 3 bases and J by 6 bases, and 18 bases separated the two germline ends. The CDR3 runs 16 residues. The CDR3 sequence is CASSFHIGGTTNEQFF. The CDR3 DNA reads TGTGCCAGCAGCTTCCACATAGGCGGGACAACCAATGAGCAGTTCTTC.

Comments on this clonotype: The junction does not match germline at one end; this may be a read error. The J gene is TRBJ1-5, the V gene TRBV27, with D possibly matching TRBD1 (5 bases). From germline, CDR1 is MNHEY and CDR2 SMNVEV (reference sequence). The CDR3 is 14 amino acids. The CDR3 nucleotides are TGTACCAGCAGCGTAGGACAATACAATCAGCCCCAGCATTTT. This sequence encodes CTSSVGQYNQPQHF.

For this clonotype: At one end the junction does not follow the germline gene, possibly because of a read error. The genes are TRBV12-3 or TRBV12-4 and TRBJ2-7; D not resolved. The CDR3 sequence is 15 residues long. The CDR3 bases are TGTGCCAGCAGTCTAGAGGTAGGGATAGCCTACGGGCAGTACTTC. This codes for CASSLEVGIAYGQYF.

In its sample, this clonotype was seen many times. The chain is built from TRBV7-9 and TRBJ2-7; D gene uncertain. The CDR3 covers 13 residues. Trimming pared 5 bases from V and 6 bases from J, leaving 14 bases between. CDR1 and CDR2 (germline): SEHNR, FQNEAQ (reference sequence). The DNA of the CDR3 is TGTGCCAGCAGCGGTCCCGACACCCTCGAGCAGTACTTC. Protein product: CASSGPDTLEQYF.

Regarding this clonotype: One base away lies a much larger clone, so this may be a sequencing read error. The chain couples TRBV9 to TRBJ2-2, with D tentatively TRBD2 (5 bases). The germline V gene has CDR1 SGDLS and CDR2 YYNGEE. This CDR3 is 13 amino acids long. CDR3 residues: CASNPANTGELLF. The CDR3 DNA sequence: TGTGCCAGCAACCCCGCGAACACCGGGGAGCTGCTTTTT.